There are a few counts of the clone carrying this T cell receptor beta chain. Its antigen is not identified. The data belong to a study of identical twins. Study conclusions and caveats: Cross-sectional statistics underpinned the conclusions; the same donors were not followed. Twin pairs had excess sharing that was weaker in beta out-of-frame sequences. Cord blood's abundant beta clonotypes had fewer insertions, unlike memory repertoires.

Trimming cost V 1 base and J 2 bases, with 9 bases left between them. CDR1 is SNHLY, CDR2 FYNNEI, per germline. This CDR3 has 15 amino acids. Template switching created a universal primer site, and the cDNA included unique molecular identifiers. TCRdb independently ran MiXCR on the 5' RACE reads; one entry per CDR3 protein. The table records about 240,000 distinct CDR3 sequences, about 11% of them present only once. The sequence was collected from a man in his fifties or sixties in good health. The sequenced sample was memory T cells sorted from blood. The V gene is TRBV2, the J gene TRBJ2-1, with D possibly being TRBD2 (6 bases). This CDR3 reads CASSEGGVPYNEQFF. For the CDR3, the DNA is TGTGCCAGCAGTGAAGGGGGGGTTCCCTACAATGAGCAGTTCTTC.